This TCR beta chain was sequenced during a study of blood T cells in healthy people across ages (dated by TCRdb to the mid-2010s). Background on the whole study: In model experiments, template switching captured about one uniquely barcoded TCR beta cDNA molecule for every two T cells. Age-related changes in TCR beta repertoire diversity were measured in the study by deep sequencing normalized with unique cDNA molecular identifiers. The donors were divided into four age groups: young (average 16 years), middle-aged (roughly 40), aged (approximately 62) and long-lived (about 84). To avoid experimental bias, donors of different ages were distributed randomly across sequencing lanes. Two additional independent replicas of 1 million unique cDNA reads from the same blood draw were analyzed for two donors (one aged 18 to 30 and one aged 80 or older). The paper's findings and limits, for the study overall: A strong correlation was found between observed TCR beta diversity and the percentage of naive T cells measured by flow cytometry. Because profiling used bulk unsorted PBMCs, naive and antigen-experienced compartments could not be compared conclusively. Because donor CMV infection status was unknown, age-related changes in expanded clonotypes were potentially confounded. As age increased, observed TCR beta diversity per million T cells dropped in a roughly linear way, and a significant reduction was already evident by age 40. Estimates of total diversity based on one million sequenced T cells were regarded as lower bounds and as underestimates. The long-lived group showed more naive CD4+ T cells, fewer expanded clones and increased TCR diversity than the aged group, suggesting age selection.

Library prep was done by 5' RACE. Data came from an Illumina HiSeq 2500. The second PCR ran for roughly 7 to 12 cycles and used a J-beta primer mix along with a sample-barcoded 5' primer. A template-switch 5' adaptor carrying 12 random nucleotides introduced a unique molecular identifier onto each TCR beta cDNA molecule. Each sample yielded at least 2.5 million CDR3-containing paired-end reads. The Mint cDNA synthesis kit, primed by a TRBC-specific oligonucleotide, was used to synthesize first-strand cDNA from all RNA. After uracil-DNA glycosylase treatment, a first 18-cycle PCR used universal primers M1SS and BC2_uni_R on all cDNA. Processing in the source paper ran as follows. Each sample was normalized by randomly selecting 1 million high-quality reads, each carrying a distinct molecular identifier. Instead of being binned into consensus sequences, reads with shared molecular identifiers were discarded. MiTCR, run with a Q25 quality threshold and the strictest error-elimination algorithm, handled CDR3 identification, clonotype clustering and error correction. A nonparametric unseen species model using Euler transformation provided a lower-bound estimate of total TCR beta diversity. TCRdb handled the public reads itself, with Q25 trimming in fastp and clone calling in MiXCR, and kept productive beta chains. Duplicate CDR3 protein sequences are folded into a single record with the most common DNA and genes. TCRdb's processing, not the authors' own work, is the source of the V and J calls. This sample comprises roughly 800,000 distinct CDR3 sequences, roughly 60% of them detected only once. Around 22% of the sample comes from the top ten.

Donors were under 40 systemically healthy Caucasian individuals from Russia aged roughly 6 to 95 years. Each donor gave roughly 9.5 milliliters of peripheral blood, collected into EDTA-treated Vacutainer tubes. Ficoll-Paque density-gradient centrifugation was used to isolate PBMCs, with at least 7 million per sample. Total RNA was extracted from PBMCs with Trizol reagent, with at least 6 micrograms obtained per sample. Naive CD45RAhigh/CD27high T cell percentages were measured by flow cytometry on a PBMC aliquot from every donor. With regard to this clonotype: It has no known antigen specificity. Per-nucleotide qualities are absent, and no much larger clonotype sits a single base away.

The sample taken for sequencing was blood. This receptor was obtained from a man between 25 and 39 years old in good health.

The CDR3 amino acid sequence is: CASSPLGFETQYF. The nucleotides read TGTGCCAGCAGCCCTCTCGGGTTCGAGACCCAGTACTTC. The chain is made from TRBV7-9 and TRBJ2-5; the D segment cannot be called with confidence. V loses 5 bases, J loses 5 bases, and the germline ends lie 12 bases apart. Via the germline V gene (reference sequence), CDR1 is SEHNR and CDR2 FQNEAQ. Reading from cysteine to phenylalanine, the CDR3 counts 13 amino acids. Only the CDR3 part of the read is kept: 39 bases, read in frame from the first base.